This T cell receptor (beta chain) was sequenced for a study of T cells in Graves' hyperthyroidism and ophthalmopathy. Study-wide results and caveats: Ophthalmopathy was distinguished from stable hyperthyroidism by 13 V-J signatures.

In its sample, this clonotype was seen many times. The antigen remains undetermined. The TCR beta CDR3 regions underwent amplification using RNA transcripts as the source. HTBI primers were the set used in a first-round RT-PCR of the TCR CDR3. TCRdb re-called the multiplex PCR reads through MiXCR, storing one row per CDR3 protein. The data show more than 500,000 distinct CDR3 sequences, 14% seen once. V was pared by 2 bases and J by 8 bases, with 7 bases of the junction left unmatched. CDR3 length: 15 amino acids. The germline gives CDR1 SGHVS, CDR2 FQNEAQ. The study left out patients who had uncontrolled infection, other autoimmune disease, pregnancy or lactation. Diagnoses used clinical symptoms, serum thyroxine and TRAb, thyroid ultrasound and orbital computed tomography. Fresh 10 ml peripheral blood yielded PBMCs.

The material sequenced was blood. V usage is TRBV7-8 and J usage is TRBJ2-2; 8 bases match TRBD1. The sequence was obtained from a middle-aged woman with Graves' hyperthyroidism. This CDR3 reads CASSLLRGRWGELFF. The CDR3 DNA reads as TGTGCCAGCAGCTTACTCAGGGGGCGGTGGGGGGAGCTGTTTTTT. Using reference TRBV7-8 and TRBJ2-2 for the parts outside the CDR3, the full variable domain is GAGVSQSPRYKVAKRGQDVALRCDPISGHVSLFWYQQALGQGPEFLTYFQNEAQLDKSGLPSDRFFAERPEGSVSTLKIQRTQQEDSAVYLCASSLLRGRWGELFFGEGSRLTVL.